This TCR beta chain was identified during a study of blood T cell repertoires in COVID-19. Study information: Some COVID-19 samples were acute and others convalescent; all came from the United States, Italy and Spain. Nucleic acid was either cDNA or gDNA, and it came from T cells, B-cell-depleted T cells, or PBMCs.

The germline V gene encodes CDR1 SGHNT and CDR2 YYREEE (reference sequence). This CDR3 has 15 residues. V was cut by 4 bases and J by 1 base, with 9 bases left in between. Under the authors' procedure: For nucleated cells, counts were estimated from reference gene primer amplification. Here immunoSEQ multiplex PCR was the method, and the copy in TCRdb shows in-frame clones only, minus some. Clone size and the V and J calls come from that table; the DNA yielded D and trimming. This table holds some 66,000 clones, approximately 82% found once. The receptor's source is a man aged 55 to 70 with acute or convalescent COVID-19. The chain has TRBV5-4 and TRBJ2-6; D might be TRBD2 (6 bases). Material: peripheral blood. The CDR3 region is CASSLGTSGANVLTF. The CDR3 DNA is TGTGCCAGCAGCCTAGGGACTTCTGGGGCCAACGTCCTGACTTTC.